The 23 T cell receptor beta chains presented below share a single source sample, sequenced in a study of T cells in narcolepsy (dated by TCRdb to 2016 to 2019). Library preparation employed the immunoSEQ multiplex PCR assay. Held by TCRdb, this immuneACCESS table contains in-frame sequences only and omits some clones. Under half of the omission traces to an unresolved V gene where checked; the cause of the rest is unknown. Recorded for this sample are approximately 25,000 clones; about 83% of them occurred a single time. In total, the top ten clones hold roughly 1.3% of the sample. The sequenced material came from CD45RA- memory CD4+ T cells from PBMCs. The cell subset or site label of this sample denotes: memory T cells sorted ex vivo from peripheral blood. These receptors were collected from a human donor with narcolepsy.

This clone was counted between two and nine times. The chain recombines TRBV28 with TRBJ2-3; 9 nucleotides match TRBD1. V was pared by 5 bases and J by 7 bases, with 1 base of the junction left unmatched. CDR1 is MDHEN, CDR2 SYDVKM, per germline. This CDR3 region has 12 residues. CDR3 sequence (DNA): TGTGCCAGCAGTAACAGGGGGCATACGCAGTATTTT. Its protein is CASSNRGHTQYF.

V gene TRBV5-1 combines with J gene TRBJ1-4; TRBD1 matches 7 bases. Germline assignment: CDR1 SGHRS and CDR2 YFSETQ. V lost 4 bases, J lost 8 bases, and 11 bases stayed unmatched. CDR3 length equals 15 residues. The CDR3 sequence is CASSGLGQVYEKLFF. In DNA, the CDR3 is TGCGCCAGCAGCGGATTAGGACAGGTATACGAAAAACTGTTTTTT.

CDR3 in DNA: TGTGCCAGCAGTCCACGGTCCACGACTAGCGGGAGCTCCTACGAGCAGTACTTC. This encodes CASSPRSTTSGSSYEQYF. This chain uses TRBV27 with TRBJ2-7; 12 bases agree with TRBD2. In germline, CDR1 is MNHEY, CDR2 SMNVEV (reference sequence). The CDR3 contains 18 residues. V dropped 5 bases and J dropped 0; count of bases not matched to a gene: 11.

The V call is TRBV7-9, the J call TRBJ2-7; no firm D call. The germline V gene encodes CDR1 SEHNR and CDR2 FQNEAQ (reference sequence). This CDR3 is built from 15 residues. Trimming removed 5 bases from V and 3 bases from J, with 17 bases in between. The CDR3 reads CASSLDRASFYEQYF. The CDR3 region has the DNA TGTGCCAGCAGCCTAGACCGGGCTTCATTCTACGAGCAGTACTTC.

The chain employs TRBV6-5 and TRBJ2-1; TRBD2 is a possible D gene (6 bases). This CDR3 comprises 14 residues. Trimming cost V 4 bases and J 5 bases, with 12 bases left between them. The germline V gene encodes CDR1 MNHEY and CDR2 SVGAGI. The CDR3 DNA sequence: TGTGCCAGCAGTTTTGGGCGCGGGGACAATGAGCAGTTCTTC. It translates to CASSFGRGDNEQFF.

The V gene is TRBV28, the J gene TRBJ2-7; TRBD2 matches 16 bases. The CDR3 covers 18 residues. V trimming: 5 bases; J trimming: 4 bases; junction bases outside the gene matches: 11. The germline V gene encodes CDR1 MDHEN and CDR2 SYDVKM. The CDR3 reads CASSPAGLAGGDTYEQYF. The CDR3 bases are TGTGCCAGCAGTCCTGCGGGACTAGCGGGAGGGGATACTTACGAGCAGTACTTC.

V is TRBV5-1 and J is TRBJ2-7; 7 positions match TRBD1. The CDR3 extends over 17 amino acids. Germline CDR1 is SGHRS and CDR2 is YFSETQ. V dropped 3 bases and J dropped 1; count of bases not matched to a gene: 13. The CDR3 loop reads CASSSQMTGPSSYEQYF. In DNA, the CDR3 is TGCGCCAGCAGCTCGCAAATGACAGGGCCCTCTTCCTACGAGCAGTACTTC.

The chain employs TRBV27 and TRBJ1-3; no clear D gene. The tail of the sequence fits TRBJ2-2 better, so the J call may be wrong. The CDR3 loop spans 16 amino acids. Germline CDR1 is MNHEY and CDR2 is SMNVEV (reference sequence). This CDR3 reads CASRPTFVRVTGELFF. The CDR3 DNA is TGTGCCAGCAGGCCTACCTTTGTACGGGTCACCGGGGAGCTGTTTTTT.

This chain connects TRBV6-1 to TRBJ1-4; D not certain. From germline, CDR1 is MNHNS and CDR2 SASEGT. Trimming left V 2 bases short and J 0 bases short, with 10 bases between. CDR3 length: 16 residues. Here the CDR3 reads CASSEISRATNEKLFF. The CDR3 DNA follows: TGTGCCAGCAGTGAAATATCACGAGCAACTAATGAAAAACTGTTTTTT.

The count of this clone is one. The chain employs TRBV14 and TRBJ2-2, with a weak D call TRBD2 (5 bases). The germline V gene has CDR1 SGHDN and CDR2 FVKESK. The CDR3 totals 15 residues. The ends were cut back, 4 bases at V and 1 base at J, with 10 bases in the middle. The CDR3 DNA is TGTGCCAGCAGCCGCCACCGGGGGAACACCGGGGAGCTGTTTTTT. Its protein is CASSRHRGNTGELFF.

As DNA, the CDR3 is TGTGCCAGCATCACAAACCGGGACACCGCGACGAGAACCTACGAGCAGTACTTC. Protein sequence: CASITNRDTATRTYEQYF. The rearrangement uses TRBV6-4 and TRBJ2-5, with TRBD1 as a possible D gene (6 bases). The J call may be incorrect, as the DNA end agrees better with TRBJ2-7. The CDR3 contains 18 residues. Germline assignment: CDR1 MRHNA and CDR2 SNTAGT.

V usage is TRBV28 and J usage is TRBJ2-3; 12 nucleotides agree with TRBD2. J lost 9 bases, V lost 8 bases, and 15 bases had no gene match. Germline assignment: CDR1 MDHEN and CDR2 SYDVKM. The CDR3 totals 16 residues. CDR3 sequence: CASSQVTSGRSRTQYF. CDR3 nucleotide sequence: TGTGCCAGCTCCCAGGTCACTAGCGGGAGGAGTAGGACGCAGTATTTT.

V is TRBV18 and J is TRBJ2-7; D gene unclear. Trimming took off 5 bases at V and 12 bases at J, with 17 bases between the two ends. The length of the CDR3 is 12 residues. Per the germline V gene, CDR1 is KGHSH and CDR2 is LQKENI. In DNA, the CDR3 is TGTGCCAGCTCAGACTTACACCAAAGATCGTACTTC. Its protein is CASSDLHQRSYF.

The chain joins TRBV18 to TRBJ2-1; 8 bases match TRBD2. CDR3 length: 16 amino acids. V lost 4 bases, J lost 2 bases, and 7 bases stayed unmatched. Germline V CDR1 and CDR2: KGHSH, LQKENI. The CDR3 DNA sequence: TGTGCCAGCTCACTCTCGATAGCGGGGACCTACAATGAGCAGTTCTTC. Encoded protein: CASSLSIAGTYNEQFF.

The chain employs TRBV11-2 and TRBJ2-5; 7 nucleotides align to TRBD2. The end of the DNA aligns better with TRBJ2-7, so the J call may be wrong. The CDR3 is 14 residues long. Germline V CDR1 and CDR2: SGHAT, FQNNGV. The CDR3 DNA sequence: TGTGCCAGCAGCAGAGGGACTACCGCTTACGAGCAGTACTTC. Translating gives CASSRGTTAYEQYF.

This clone has just a few counts. This chain connects TRBV7-2 to TRBJ2-2; 7 nucleotides align to TRBD2. Looked up from germline, CDR1 is SGHTA and CDR2 is FQGNSA. With V trimmed by 2 bases and J by 4 bases, 4 bases remained unmatched. The length of the CDR3 is 15 residues. This CDR3 reads CASSLWGGGTGELFF. CDR3 sequence (DNA): TGTGCCAGCAGCTTATGGGGCGGGGGCACCGGGGAGCTGTTTTTT.

The rearrangement links TRBV9 to TRBJ1-2; D may be TRBD1 (5 bases). V lost 2 bases, J lost 8 bases, and 13 bases lay in between. Germline lookup yields CDR1 SGDLS and CDR2 YYNGEE. The CDR3 totals 13 residues. CDR3 residues: CASSVQDTGGYTF. CDR3 coding DNA: TGTGCCAGCAGCGTTCAGGACACGGGAGGCTACACCTTC. Filled out from reference TRBV9 and TRBJ1-2, the complete variable domain reads DSGVTQTPKHLITATGQRVTLRCSPRSGDLSVYWYQQSLDQGLQFLIQYYNGEERAKGNILERFSAQQFPDLHSELNLSSLELGDSALYFCASSVQDTGGYTFGSGTRLTVV.

The rearrangement joins TRBV2 to TRBJ2-5, with D perhaps being TRBD1 or TRBD2 (5 bases each). The CDR3 spans 16 residues. Trimming pared 8 bases from V and 2 bases from J, leaving 21 bases between. CDR1 and CDR2 from the germline V gene are SNHLY and FYNNEI. CDR3 nucleotide sequence: TGTGCCAGCGGATCCCGAGCCTCAGGGAGTCAAGAGACCCAGTACTTC. This codes for CASGSRASGSQETQYF.

The genes are TRBV14 and TRBJ2-3; D remains ambiguous. Trimming removed 1 base from V and 9 bases from J, with 11 bases in between. CDR1 is SGHDN, CDR2 FVKESK, per germline. This CDR3 has 13 residues. The CDR3 spells CASSQGIPGTQYF. The CDR3 DNA is TGTGCCAGCAGCCAAGGTATTCCGGGCACGCAGTATTTT.

The chain employs TRBV19 and TRBJ2-3; 12 nucleotides match TRBD2. Losses at the gene ends were 7 bases for V and 4 bases for J; bases not matched to a gene: 6. The CDR3 length is 15 residues. The V gene's germline CDR1 is LNHDA and CDR2 SQIVND (reference sequence). CDR3 in amino acids: CASTRLAGGSDTQYF. CDR3 coding DNA: TGTGCCAGTACACGGCTAGCGGGAGGGTCAGATACGCAGTATTTT.

The chain uses TRBV18 and TRBJ1-3; the D is unclear. The germline V and J ends were trimmed by 1 base and 0 bases, with 13 bases remaining between them. The germline V gene encodes CDR1 KGHSH and CDR2 LQKENI. CDR3 size: 17 residues. The CDR3 nucleotides read TGTGCCAGCTCACCACTTGTCCCACCCCGCTCTGGAAACACCATATATTTT. It is translated as CASSPLVPPRSGNTIYF.

The chain uses TRBV7-2 and TRBJ2-5; 7 nucleotides agree with TRBD2. The V gene's germline CDR1 is SGHTA and CDR2 FQGNSA. J gave up 4 bases and V 5 bases, and 10 bases lay outside the gene matches. This CDR3 comprises 15 residues. The DNA for the CDR3 is TGTGCCAGCAGCCCGACCCTGGGAGGGCCAGAGACCCAGTACTTC. The encoded protein is CASSPTLGGPETQYF.

The chain joins TRBV9 to TRBJ1-2; D gene unclear. V was trimmed by 5 bases and J by 3 bases, leaving 5 bases between them. The CDR3 totals 11 residues. Germline V lookup: CDR1 SGDLS, CDR2 YYNGEE. In DNA, the CDR3 is TGTGCCAGCAGTACGGACTATGGCTACACCTTC. Translated: CASSTDYGYTF. The whole variable domain, filled in from reference TRBV9 and TRBJ1-2, reads DSGVTQTPKHLITATGQRVTLRCSPRSGDLSVYWYQQSLDQGLQFLIQYYNGEERAKGNILERFSAQQFPDLHSELNLSSLELGDSALYFCASSTDYGYTFGSGTRLTVV.